This TCR beta chain was documented in a study of CD8+ T cells in alopecia areata. Background on the study: Those patients who were treated received oral tofacitinib, which was given at 5 to 10 mg twice daily for moderate-to-severe alopecia areata. Findings and limits, study-wide: In scalp, tofacitinib significantly decreased clonality and expanded CD8+ clones among the top 100.

Sequencing used cDNA as its template, made by extracting RNA and reverse transcribing it. Here immunoSEQ multiplex PCR was the method, and the copy in TCRdb shows in-frame clones only, minus some. The sample shows about 190,000 clones, about three fifths of them seen only once. The CDR3 has 17 residues. The treatment was: oral pan-JAK inhibitor, 5-10 mg twice daily. This clone appeared a few times. Its antigen is still unknown. The receptor was isolated from a human donor with alopecia areata. The chain combines TRBV1 with TRBJ2-1; the table's D call, TRBD2, was not checked against the DNA. TRBV1 is tagged as a pseudogene. Sequenced material: CD4+ T cells sorted from blood, taken at week 24, from a patient treated with tofacitinib. The CDR3 DNA sequence: TGCACCAGCAGCCCCGAACTAGCGGGGGGAACAAACAATGAGCAGTTCTTC. Protein product: CTSSPELAGGTNNEQFF.